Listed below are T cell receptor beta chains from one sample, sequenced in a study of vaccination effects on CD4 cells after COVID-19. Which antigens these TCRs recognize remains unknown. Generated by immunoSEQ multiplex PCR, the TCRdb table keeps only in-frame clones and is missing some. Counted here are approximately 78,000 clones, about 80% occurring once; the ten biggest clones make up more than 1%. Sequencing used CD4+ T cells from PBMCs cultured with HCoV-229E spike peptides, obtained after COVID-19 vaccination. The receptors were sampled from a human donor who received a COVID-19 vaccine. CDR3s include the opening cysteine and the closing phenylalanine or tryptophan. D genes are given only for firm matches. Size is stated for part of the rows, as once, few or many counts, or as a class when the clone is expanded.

DNA: TGTGCCAGCTCATCCCCTGCTAGCGAGGAGCAGTTCTTC
CDR3: CASSSPASEEQFF
J: TRBJ2-1
V: TRBV18
D: .
size: .

DNA: TGTGCCAGCAGCCCCCGTCGAGACGGAAATCACCGCTACTTC
CDR3: CASSPRRDGNHRYF
J: TRBJ2-5
V: TRBV7-8
D: .
size: .

DNA: TGTGCCAGCAGCTCCGGGACAAAAACCGGGGAGCTGTTTTTT
CDR3: CASSSGTKTGELFF
J: TRBJ2-2
V: TRBV6-5
D: .
size: .

DNA: TGCGCCAGCAGCCTACAGGGGGTTAATGGCTACACCTTC
CDR3: CASSLQGVNGYTF
J: TRBJ1-2
V: TRBV5-1
D: TRBD1
size: .

DNA: TGCAGCGTTGACAGGGACACCGCTAACTATGGCTACACCTTC
CDR3: CSVDRDTANYGYTF
J: TRBJ1-2
V: TRBV29-1
D: .
size: .

DNA: TGTGCCAGTAGGCCTAGCGGGGTGGCCGGTACGCAGTATTTT
CDR3: CASRPSGVAGTQYF
J: TRBJ2-3
V: TRBV19
D: TRBD2
size: .

DNA: TGTGCCAGCAGCCGAGGGGGCGGGGGTCTCCAGGAGACCCAGTACTTC
CDR3: CASSRGGGGLQETQYF
J: TRBJ2-5
V: TRBV7-8
D: .
size: .

DNA: TGTGCCAGCAGAAACCGCGGGGGGTCTGTGCAGCTGTTTTTT
CDR3: CASRNRGGSVQLFF
J: TRBJ2-2
V: TRBV7-2
D: TRBD2
size: .

DNA: TGTGCCAGCAGTCCCTTCGGGCACCCCCAGGATCAGCCCCAGCATTTT
CDR3: CASSPFGHPQDQPQHF
J: TRBJ1-5
V: TRBV6-2/TRBV6-3
D: .
size: .

DNA: TGCGCCAGCAGTCTCTACCGTCAGATAATGAACACTGAAGCTTTCTTT
CDR3: CASSLYRQIMNTEAFF
J: TRBJ1-1
V: TRBV4-3
D: .
size: .

DNA: TGCGCCAGCAGCCAAGCAGCGGGTCGTAACAATGAGCAGTTCTTC
CDR3: CASSQAAGRNNEQFF
J: TRBJ2-1
V: TRBV4-1
D: .
size: .

DNA: TGTGCCAGCAGCTTAACGGCGGGGGGGCCAAATACGCAGTATTTT
CDR3: CASSLTAGGPNTQYF
J: TRBJ2-3
V: TRBV7-2
D: TRBD2
size: .

DNA: TGTGCCACCAGCAGAGACAGGGGAGAAGAGGAAAAACTGTTTTTT
CDR3: CATSRDRGEEEKLFF
J: TRBJ1-4
V: TRBV15
D: .
size: .

DNA: TGTGCCAGCAGACAGGGAAGCCCTGAAGCTTTCTTT
CDR3: CASRQGSPEAFF
J: TRBJ1-1
V: TRBV12-3/TRBV12-4
D: .
size: .

DNA: TGTGCCAGCAGTTATGACAGGGGGGCTGAAAAACTGTTTTTT
CDR3: CASSYDRGAEKLFF
J: TRBJ1-4
V: TRBV6-5
D: TRBD1
size: once

DNA: TGTGCCAGCAGCCAGACGACTAGAGGACAACCTAATTCACCCCTCCACTTT
CDR3: CASSQTTRGQPNSPLHF
J: TRBJ1-6
V: TRBV4-2
D: .
size: .

DNA: TGTGCCAGCAGCCACCTAGTACAGGATGGCTACACCTTC
CDR3: CASSHLVQDGYTF
J: TRBJ1-2
V: TRBV3-1/TRBV3-2
D: .
size: .

DNA: TGTGCCAGTAGTGATGCCGGGAACTATGGCTACACCTTC
CDR3: CASSDAGNYGYTF
J: TRBJ1-2
V: TRBV19
D: .
size: .

DNA: TGTGCCAGCAGCCCGGATTCCTATAATTCACCCCTCCACTTT
CDR3: CASSPDSYNSPLHF
J: TRBJ1-6
V: TRBV5-5
D: .
size: few

DNA: TGTGCCAGCAGTTACCCGGGGGGTGGAGAGACCCAGTACTTC
CDR3: CASSYPGGGETQYF
J: TRBJ2-5
V: TRBV6-5
D: TRBD2
size: .

DNA: TGCGCCAGCAGCGCCTCAATAGCGAACACTGAAGCTTTCTTT
CDR3: CASSASIANTEAFF
J: TRBJ1-1
V: TRBV5-1
D: .
size: .

DNA: TGTGCCAGCCAAGGGACAGGGCTCAGGGGGGAGCAGTTCTTC
CDR3: CASQGTGLRGEQFF
J: TRBJ2-1
V: TRBV2
D: TRBD1
size: .

DNA: TGTGCCTGGAGCCTAGGGCTTTCAAATGAAAAACTGTTTTTT
CDR3: CAWSLGLSNEKLFF
J: TRBJ1-4
V: TRBV30
D: .
size: .

DNA: TGCGCCAGCAGCACAACAGAGGGAGCAACTAATGAAAAACTGTTTTTT
CDR3: CASSTTEGATNEKLFF
J: TRBJ1-4
V: TRBV5-1
D: .
size: .

DNA: TGTGCCATCAGTTCACAGGGCGATCAGCCCCAGCATTTT
CDR3: CAISSQGDQPQHF
J: TRBJ1-5
V: TRBV10-3
D: .
size: few

DNA: TGTGCCAGCAGCCTGAAGGGCGGGAGCAATCAGCCCCAGCATTTT
CDR3: CASSLKGGSNQPQHF
J: TRBJ1-5
V: TRBV27
D: .
size: .

DNA: TGTGCCAGCAGCCGTATCACAGGGCTCCTTCTTCCTAGTATCTACACCTTC
CDR3: CASSRITGLLLPSIYTF
J: TRBJ1-2
V: TRBV7-2
D: .
size: .

DNA: TGCGCCAGCAGCACCGCCCTGACAGGGGGCGCGTATGGCTACACCTTC
CDR3: CASSTALTGGAYGYTF
J: TRBJ1-2
V: TRBV5-1
D: TRBD1
size: .

DNA: TGTGCCAGCAGCACGGGGACGCGGGGGGGCCCCGGGGAGCTGTTTTTT
CDR3: CASSTGTRGGPGELFF
J: TRBJ2-2
V: TRBV7-3
D: TRBD2
size: .

DNA: TGTGCCAGCAGCTTAAAGGGGGGGGTAAGGCTCAATGAGCAGTTCTTC
CDR3: CASSLKGGVRLNEQFF
J: TRBJ2-1
V: TRBV7-3
D: .
size: .

DNA: TGTGCCAGCAGCTCGACAGGGGGCTCTGGAAACACCATATATTTT
CDR3: CASSSTGGSGNTIYF
J: TRBJ1-3
V: TRBV9
D: TRBD1
size: .

DNA: TGTGCCAGCAGTTCGGGTCGCTTTGGAGTGAACACTGAAGCTTTCTTT
CDR3: CASSSGRFGVNTEAFF
J: TRBJ1-1
V: TRBV27
D: .
size: .

DNA: TGCGCCAGCAAGGCAGGGGACGACACTGAAGCTTTCTTT
CDR3: CASKAGDDTEAFF
J: TRBJ1-1
V: TRBV10-2
D: .
size: .

DNA: TGTGCCAGCAGCTTAGTCGGGCAGATTAATTCACCCCTCCACTTT
CDR3: CASSLVGQINSPLHF
J: TRBJ1-6
V: TRBV7-9
D: .
size: .

DNA: TGTGCCAGCAGCTTGTCAGGGGGCGTCGGCACCGGGGAGCTGTTTTTT
CDR3: CASSLSGGVGTGELFF
J: TRBJ2-2
V: TRBV7-3
D: TRBD1
size: .

DNA: TGTGCCACCAGTGAAGGGGGGTTGGATACGCAGTATTTT
CDR3: CATSEGGLDTQYF
J: TRBJ2-3
V: TRBV24-1
D: .
size: .

DNA: TGTGCCAGCAGTTACGTTGGGGCGAACGGTGAAAAACTGTTTTTT
CDR3: CASSYVGANGEKLFF
J: TRBJ1-4
V: TRBV6-2/TRBV6-3
D: .
size: once

DNA: TGTGCCAGTAGAAACCTGGACAGGGATCTGGAAAAACTGTTTTTT
CDR3: CASRNLDRDLEKLFF
J: TRBJ1-4
V: TRBV19
D: TRBD1
size: .

DNA: TGTGCCAGCAGTTTAAGCCAGGGCGGCAAGGGGACGCAGTATTTT
CDR3: CASSLSQGGKGTQYF
J: TRBJ2-3
V: TRBV27
D: .
size: .